This TCR beta chain appears in the sequencing data of a study of blood T cell repertoires in COVID-19. The V gene lost 6 bases and the J gene lost 5 bases, with 19 bases spanning the gap. In germline, CDR1 is MNHEY, CDR2 SVGAGI. The CDR3 is 15 amino acids. Generated by immunoSEQ multiplex PCR, the TCRdb table keeps only in-frame clones and is missing some. The table has approximately 350,000 clones, about 89% seen once. The origin of this receptor is a middle-aged man with acute or convalescent COVID-19. The V gene is TRBV6-5, the J gene TRBJ1-1; a weak D match, TRBD1 (6 bases). The material sequenced was peripheral blood. The CDR3, as DNA: TGTGCCAGCAGCCCACTCGGGGGGCGTTGGACTGAAGCTTTCTTT. This gives the protein CASSPLGGRWTEAFF.